Listed here are 20 T cell receptor beta chains from one sample, sequenced in a study of PD-1 blockade in classical Hodgkin lymphoma (dated by TCRdb to 2019 to 2021). The method behind the library was the immunoSEQ multiplex PCR assay. In its TCRdb copy, this immuneACCESS table keeps in-frame sequences only and misses some clones. Where compared with another copy, unresolved V genes explain less than half of these, and the others have no known cause. Present in this sample are roughly 21,000 clones, about 70% of which were seen just once. Around 21% of the sample is taken by the ten largest. Sample time point, as interpreted from the label and publication: cycle 4 day 1 (C4D1), after around six weeks of nivolumab. Every trial patient had relapsed after autologous stem cell transplantation, and cohorts A, B and C differed in prior brentuximab vedotin exposure. The source material was peripheral blood mononuclear cells (PBMCs), sampled before the fourth cycle of nivolumab. These receptors came from a human donor with classical Hodgkin lymphoma.

CDR3 bases: TGTGCCAGCAGGAGGGGGCTAGCGGGAGACAATGAGCAGTTCTTC. Amino acid sequence: CASRRGLAGDNEQFF. This chain uses TRBV6-1 with TRBJ2-1, with 10 bases that match TRBD2. The CDR3 sequence is 15 residues long. Trimming at V came to 6 bases and at J to 5 bases, leaving 7 bases not matched to a gene. Germline V CDR1 and CDR2: MNHNS, SASEGT.

The genes are TRBV4-2 and TRBJ2-3; no firm D call. Per germline, CDR1 LGHNA and CDR2 YNFKEQ. The germline V and J ends were trimmed by 0 bases and 0 bases, with 7 bases remaining between them. The CDR3 loop spans 15 amino acids. The CDR3 nucleotides are TGTGCCAGCAGCCAAGATTTCCCTAGCACAGATACGCAGTATTTT. This sequence encodes CASSQDFPSTDTQYF.

This clone showed up just once. The V gene is TRBV10-2, the J gene TRBJ2-7; 7 positions match TRBD1. Germline trimming cut 2 bases from V and 0 bases from J; bases unmatched to any gene: 4. The CDR3 totals 15 residues. CDR1 is WSHSY, CDR2 SAAADI, per germline. DNA of the CDR3: TGCGCCAGCAGTGAGACAGGGGCACCCTCCTACGAGCAGTACTTC. Its protein product is CASSETGAPSYEQYF.

The J gene is TRBJ2-7, the V gene TRBV19; a weak D match, TRBD1 (6 bases). CDR1 and CDR2 from the germline V gene are LNHDA and SQIVND (reference sequence). This CDR3 region has 14 residues. With 4 bases removed from V and 0 bases from J, the gap between germline ends came to 10 bases. The CDR3 region has the DNA TGTGCCAGTAGTACTGGACAGAGCTCCTACGAGCAGTACTTC. Amino acid sequence: CASSTGQSSYEQYF.

The CDR3 here is CASRVGTGLYGYTF. In nucleotides, the CDR3 is TGTGCCAGCAGGGTCGGGACAGGATTATATGGCTACACCTTC. The chain couples TRBV6-1 to TRBJ1-2; 8 nucleotides align to TRBD1. Trimming cost V 6 bases and J 5 bases; bases outside gene matches: 8. Germline V lookup: CDR1 MNHNS, CDR2 SASEGT. CDR3 length: 14 amino acids.

This clone was picked up one time. The chain combines TRBV18 with TRBJ1-4, with 7 nucleotides matching TRBD1. The V segment lost 0 bases and the J segment 4 bases; nucleotides outside the gene matches: 2. CDR3 length equals 15 residues. CDR1 and CDR2 (germline): KGHSH, LQKENI. CDR3 sequence: CASSPPGQINEKLFF. DNA for the CDR3: TGTGCCAGCTCACCACCGGGACAGATTAATGAAAAACTGTTTTTT.

With respect to this clone: The junction does not match germline at one end; this may be a read error. The rearrangement joins TRBV7-7 to TRBJ2-5; a weak D match, TRBD1 (6 bases). The CDR3 has 13 amino acids. Looked up from germline, CDR1 is SSHAT and CDR2 is FNYEAQ (reference sequence). The CDR3 is CASSSTGLETQYF. CDR3 DNA: TGTGCTAGCAGCTCGACAGGTTTAGAGACCCAGTACTTC. Drawing the rest from reference TRBV7-7 and TRBJ2-5, the complete variable domain is GAGVSQSPRYKVTKRGQDVTLRCDPISSHATLYWYQQALGQGPEFLTYFNYEAQPDKSGLPSDRFSAERPEGSISTLTIQRTEQRDSAMYRCASSSTGLETQYFGPGTRLLVL.

The table lists this clone with a few counts. The rearrangement joins TRBV7-9 to TRBJ2-2; unclear D gene. The CDR3 loop spans 13 amino acids. V dropped 6 bases and J dropped 6 bases, with 11 bases sitting between them. The germline V gene has CDR1 SEHNR and CDR2 FQNEAQ (reference sequence). The CDR3 spells CASSPLWAGELFF. CDR3 coding DNA: TGTGCCAGCAGTCCCTTATGGGCCGGGGAGCTGTTTTTT.

This chain uses TRBV18 with TRBJ2-5; D unresolved. V was pared by 3 bases and J by 0 bases, with 2 bases between. The CDR3 contains 12 residues. Germline values: CDR1 KGHSH, CDR2 LQKENI. CDR3 sequence reads: CASSPNQETQYF. The DNA of the CDR3 is TGTGCCAGCTCACCCAACCAAGAGACCCAGTACTTC. Variable domain in full (rest from reference TRBV18 and TRBJ2-5): NAGVMQNPRHLVRRRGQEARLRCSPMKGHSHVYWYRQLPEEGLKFMVYLQKENIIDESGMPKERFSAEFPKEGPSILRIQQVVRGDSAAYFCASSPNQETQYFGPGTRLLVL.

V is TRBV7-9 and J is TRBJ1-1, with D uncertain. Germline V CDR1 and CDR2: SEHNR, FQNEAQ (reference sequence). V was trimmed by 3 bases and J by 4 bases, leaving 3 bases between them. This CDR3 region has 11 residues. This CDR3 reads CASSLGTEAFF. CDR3 bases: TGTGCCAGCAGCTTGGGCACTGAAGCTTTCTTT.

To note about this clone: Other DNA sequences in this specimen translate into the identical CDR3. Written as DNA, the CDR3 is TGTGCCAGCAGCTCAGGGCGCTCAAGGGATACGCAGTATTTT. Amino acid sequence: CASSSGRSRDTQYF. V and J are TRBV7-2 and TRBJ2-3, with D perhaps TRBD1 (5 bases). Germline V gives CDR1 SGHTA, CDR2 FQGNSA. The CDR3 is 14 amino acids. V shed 4 bases and J shed 6 bases, with 14 bases lying between them.

V usage is TRBV7-2 and J usage is TRBJ2-5, with a tentative D call TRBD2 (5 bases). The J call may be wrong; the DNA end is better matched by TRBJ2-7. CDR1 is SGHTA, CDR2 FQGNSA, per germline. This CDR3 is 15 amino acids long. The CDR3 loop is CASSLAGVPSYEQYF. CDR3 nucleotides: TGTGCCAGCAGCTTAGCGGGAGTCCCCTCCTACGAGCAGTACTTC.

The chain is built from TRBV6-5 and TRBJ2-2, with D perhaps TRBD1 or TRBD2 (5 bases each). CDR3 size: 15 residues. Per germline, CDR1 MNHEY and CDR2 SVGAGI. The V and J ends lost 8 bases and 6 bases respectively, with 19 bases between them. The DNA of the CDR3 is TGTGCCAGCCCCGGGAATCCCCTAGGGGCCGGGGAGCTGTTTTTT. This sequence encodes CASPGNPLGAGELFF.

This clone was picked up one time. The chain uses TRBV5-4 and TRBJ2-7; TRBD1 aligns across 7 bases. Germline values: CDR1 SGHNT, CDR2 YYREEE (reference sequence). The CDR3 runs to 14 residues. V dropped 4 bases and J dropped 3; count of bases not matched to a gene: 7. The CDR3 DNA sequence: TGTGCCAGCAGCGAGACAGGGACAGTCTACGAGCAGTACTTC. It translates to CASSETGTVYEQYF.

The chain recombines TRBV18 with TRBJ1-2, with D unresolved. The CDR3 consists of 13 residues. Germline assignment: CDR1 KGHSH and CDR2 LQKENI. Trimming shortened V by 2 bases and J by 5 bases, and 9 bases separated the two germline ends. In DNA form, the CDR3 reads TGTGCCAGCTCACCAGGGTCCGGTTATGGCTACACCTTC. Translation: CASSPGSGYGYTF.

This clone was counted between two and nine times. The chain is built from TRBV19 and TRBJ2-2; a possible D gene is TRBD2 (5 bases). CDR1 is LNHDA, CDR2 SQIVND, per germline (reference sequence). V was shortened by 9 bases and J by 4 bases, with 18 bases between the two germline ends. The CDR3 consists of 15 residues. This CDR3 is CASNRLGEGTGELFF. The CDR3 DNA reads as TGTGCCAGCAACCGGCTGGGAGAAGGCACCGGGGAGCTGTTTTTT.

The CDR3 protein is CASSLMGQGLSEAFF. The CDR3 DNA sequence: TGTGCCAGCAGCCTCATGGGCCAGGGGCTCTCTGAAGCTTTCTTT. The chain uses TRBV7-2 and TRBJ1-1; tentative D call: TRBD1 (6 bases). Trimming took off 5 bases at V and 6 bases at J, with 19 bases between the two ends. This CDR3 is built from 15 residues. CDR1 and CDR2 from the germline V gene are SGHTA and FQGNSA.

This sequence joins TRBV4-1 and TRBJ2-7, with TRBD1 as a possible D gene (5 bases). Between the trimmed V and J ends, which lost 3 bases and 9 bases, there was a span of 21 bases. Per germline, CDR1 MGHRA and CDR2 YSYEKL. The CDR3 covers 15 residues. This CDR3 is CASSQGGIQGHGQYF. CDR3 nucleotides: TGCGCCAGCAGCCAGGGTGGAATTCAGGGCCACGGGCAGTACTTC.

CDR3: CASSREWGTNEKLFF. In DNA form, the CDR3 reads TGTGCCAGCAGCCGTGAGTGGGGGACTAATGAAAAACTGTTTTTT. The chain recombines TRBV6-5 with TRBJ1-4; TRBD1 is a possible D gene (5 bases). Germline assignment: CDR1 MNHEY and CDR2 SVGAGI. V lost 6 bases and J lost 2, with 13 bases in between. This CDR3 spans 15 amino acids.

V gene TRBV30 combines with J gene TRBJ1-2; D is perhaps TRBD1 (5 bases). Germline-derived CDR1 and CDR2 are GTSNPN and SVGIG (reference sequence). Deletions cut 3 bases from V and 0 bases from J, with 11 bases between. The CDR3 has 14 residues. The CDR3 here is CAWRGRETNYGYTF. The CDR3 nucleotides are TGTGCCTGGAGGGGACGGGAAACTAACTATGGCTACACCTTC.